The following is a TCR beta chain sequence with its context. No antigen is known for it. CDR3 size: 15 residues. V dropped 11 bases and J dropped 4; count of bases not matched to a gene: 14. Specified time point: patch test 1, 2 weeks after DPC sensitization. Described treatment: therapeutic diphenylcyclopropenone sensitization with weekly scalp DPC. The drawing of blood occurred before each patch test was applied. This sample is drawn from a study of human T cells and chemical hapten exposure. Turning to the study itself: Investigators sensitized about 2 cm by about 2 cm of upper inner arm skin with 2% DPC. During the approximately 25-week study period, patients had diphenylcyclopropenone applied to the scalp every week. General study results and limits: Having alopecia, donors may respond immunologically unlike healthy people.

From the RACE reads, TCRdb called clonotypes with MiXCR, one entry per CDR3 protein. The table lists tens of thousands of distinct CDR3 sequences, 10% to 13% of them singletons. Sample: whole blood, taken in connection with sensitization to the hapten diphenylcyclopropenone (DPC). This chain uses TRBV12-3 or TRBV12-4 with TRBJ1-2; 9 bases agree with TRBD1. This clonotype was obtained from a woman between 45 and 60 years old with alopecia areata. Some clones in this sample may be carry-over from other donors' samples. The DNA of the CDR3 is TGTGCCTTGAAGGGACAGGGTACATGGGGCTATGGCTACACCTTC. This codes for CALKGQGTWGYGYTF.